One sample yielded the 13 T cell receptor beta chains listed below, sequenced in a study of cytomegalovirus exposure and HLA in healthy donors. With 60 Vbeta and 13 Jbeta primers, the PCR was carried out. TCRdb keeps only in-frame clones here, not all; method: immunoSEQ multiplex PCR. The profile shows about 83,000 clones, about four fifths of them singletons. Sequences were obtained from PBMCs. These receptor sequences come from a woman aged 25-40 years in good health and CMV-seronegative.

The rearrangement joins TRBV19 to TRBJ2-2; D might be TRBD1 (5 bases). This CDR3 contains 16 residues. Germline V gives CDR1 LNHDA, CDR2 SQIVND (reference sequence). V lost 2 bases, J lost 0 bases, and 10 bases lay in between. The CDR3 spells CASSISAGTNTGELFF. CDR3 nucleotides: TGTGCCAGTAGTATATCGGCAGGGACGAACACCGGGGAGCTGTTTTTT.

The CDR3, as DNA: TGTGCCAGCAGTTTAGGGGTCTCTGGGGGGACTAATGAAAAACTGTTTTTT. It specifies CASSLGVSGGTNEKLFF. The V and J genes are TRBV28 and TRBJ1-4; D might be TRBD1 (5 bases). The CDR3 is 17 amino acids. Germline V gene sequence: CDR1 MDHEN, CDR2 SYDVKM. The V gene lost 2 bases and the J gene lost 2 bases, with 15 bases spanning the gap.

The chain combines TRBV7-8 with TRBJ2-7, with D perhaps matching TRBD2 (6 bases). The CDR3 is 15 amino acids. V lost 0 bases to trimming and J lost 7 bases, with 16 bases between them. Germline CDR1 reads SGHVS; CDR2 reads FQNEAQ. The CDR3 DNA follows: TGTGCCAGCAGCTTAGCGTCGACGGGAGTAGTAGAGCAGTACTTC. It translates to CASSLASTGVVEQYF. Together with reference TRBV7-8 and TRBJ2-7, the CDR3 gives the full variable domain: GAGVSQSPRYKVAKRGQDVALRCDPISGHVSLFWYQQALGQGPEFLTYFQNEAQLDKSGLPSDRFFAERPEGSVSTLKIQRTQQEDSAVYLCASSLASTGVVEQYFGPGTRLTVT.

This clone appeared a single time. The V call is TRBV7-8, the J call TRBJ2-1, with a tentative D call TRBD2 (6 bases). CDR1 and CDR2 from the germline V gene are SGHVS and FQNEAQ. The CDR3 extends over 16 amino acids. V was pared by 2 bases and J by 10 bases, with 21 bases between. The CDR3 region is CASSLQSPGGDLEQFF. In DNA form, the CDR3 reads TGTGCCAGCAGCTTACAGTCTCCAGGAGGGGATTTGGAGCAGTTCTTC.

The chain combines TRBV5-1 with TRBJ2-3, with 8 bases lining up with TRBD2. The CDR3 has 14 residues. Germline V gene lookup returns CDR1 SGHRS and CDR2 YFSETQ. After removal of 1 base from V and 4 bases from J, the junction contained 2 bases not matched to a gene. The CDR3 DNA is TGCGCCAGCAGCTTGAGGCGGGAGGCAGATACGCAGTATTTT. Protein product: CASSLRREADTQYF.

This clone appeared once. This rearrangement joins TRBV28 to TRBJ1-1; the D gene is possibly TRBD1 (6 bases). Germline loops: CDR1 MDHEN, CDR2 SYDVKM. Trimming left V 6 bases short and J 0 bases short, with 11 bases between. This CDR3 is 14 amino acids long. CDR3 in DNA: TGTGCCAGCAGCCGAGGGGGGGTGAACACTGAAGCTTTCTTT. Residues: CASSRGGVNTEAFF.

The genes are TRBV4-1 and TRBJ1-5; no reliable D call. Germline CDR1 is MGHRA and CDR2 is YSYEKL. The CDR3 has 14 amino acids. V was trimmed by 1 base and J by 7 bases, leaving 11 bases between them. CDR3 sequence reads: CASSQGHTQQPQHF. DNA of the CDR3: TGCGCCAGCAGCCAAGGACACACGCAGCAGCCCCAGCATTTT.

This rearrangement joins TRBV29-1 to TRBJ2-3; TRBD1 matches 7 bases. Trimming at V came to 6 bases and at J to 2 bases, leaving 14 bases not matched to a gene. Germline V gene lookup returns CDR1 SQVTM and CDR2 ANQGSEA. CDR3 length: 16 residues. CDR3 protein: CSVKGAVSGDTDTQYF. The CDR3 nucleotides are TGCAGCGTGAAGGGGGCTGTTTCAGGGGACACAGATACGCAGTATTTT.

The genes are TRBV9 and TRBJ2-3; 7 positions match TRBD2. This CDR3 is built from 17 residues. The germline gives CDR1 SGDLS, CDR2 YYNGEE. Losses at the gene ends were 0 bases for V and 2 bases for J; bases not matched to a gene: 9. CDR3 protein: CASSVVPAGTPTDTQYF. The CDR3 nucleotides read TGTGCCAGCAGCGTAGTACCAGCGGGGACCCCCACAGATACGCAGTATTTT.

CDR3 in amino acids: CAIGSGAYNEQFF. The CDR3 DNA sequence: TGTGCCATCGGTAGCGGGGCCTACAATGAGCAGTTCTTC. V and J are TRBV10-3 and TRBJ2-1; 8 nucleotides line up with TRBD2. J was trimmed by 2 bases and V by 8 bases; bases with no gene match: 2. Germline V CDR1 and CDR2: ENHRY, SYGVKD. The CDR3 extends over 13 amino acids.

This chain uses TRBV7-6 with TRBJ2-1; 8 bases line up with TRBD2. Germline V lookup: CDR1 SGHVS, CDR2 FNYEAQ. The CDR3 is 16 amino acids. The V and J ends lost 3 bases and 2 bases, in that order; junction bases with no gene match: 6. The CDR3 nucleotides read TGTGCCAGCAGCTTGTCTAGCGGGTATACCTACAATGAGCAGTTCTTC. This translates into CASSLSSGYTYNEQFF.

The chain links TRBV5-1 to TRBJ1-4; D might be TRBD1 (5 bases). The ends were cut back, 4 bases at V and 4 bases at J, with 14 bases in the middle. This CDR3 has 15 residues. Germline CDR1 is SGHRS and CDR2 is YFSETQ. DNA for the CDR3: TGCGCCAGCAGCCCGTTACACGGGGGTAATGAAAAACTGTTTTTT. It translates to CASSPLHGGNEKLFF.

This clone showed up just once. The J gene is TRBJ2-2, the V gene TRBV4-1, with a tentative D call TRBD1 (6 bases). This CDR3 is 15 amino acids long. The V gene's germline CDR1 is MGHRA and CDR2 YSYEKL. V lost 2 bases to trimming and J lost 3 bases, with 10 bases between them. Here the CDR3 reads CASSQTDSDTGELFF. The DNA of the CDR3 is TGCGCCAGCAGCCAAACGGACAGTGACACCGGGGAGCTGTTTTTT.